This T cell receptor beta chain was sequenced for a study of shared clonotypes between healthy human individuals. Study results and caveats: It was expected that sequencing depth would affect clonotype sharing among donors.

V lost 8 bases and J 3 bases, leaving 11 bases between the germline ends. The CDR3 length is 14 residues. CDR1 is LGHNA, CDR2 YNFKEQ, per germline. The material for each subset, its genomic DNA, was split evenly across several immunoSEQ plates. Clones were sequenced by immunoSEQ multiplex PCR, and TCRdb holds only the in-frame ones, with some missing. The sample has some 92,000 clones, less than 50% seen once. This clone was detected only a few times. The antigen remains unidentified. What was sequenced was PBMCs. The gene calls are TRBV4-2 and TRBJ2-6; the D gene is possibly TRBD1 (5 bases). This clonotype originated in a woman in her 40s in good health. Some clones in this sample may be carry-over from other donors' samples. The CDR3 here is CASRRAGGANVLTF. CDR3 coding DNA: TGTGCCAGCCGCAGGGCTGGTGGGGCCAACGTCCTGACTTTC.